These 29 T cell receptor beta chains were sequenced from one sample in a study of blood T cell repertoires in COVID-19 (TCRdb year 2020). The library came from the immunoSEQ multiplex PCR assay. TCRdb mirrors the immuneACCESS table, restricted to in-frame sequences. Some clones are absent from its copies; in checked studies, under half trace to an unresolved V gene, and the reason for the others is unknown. In all, the sample holds 220,000 or so clones, and around four fifths of those were seen once. The top ten clones comprise 8.2% of the sample. Sequencing used peripheral blood. All receptors derive from a woman older than 75 with COVID-19, enrolled during active disease.

The chain combines TRBV4-1 with TRBJ1-1, with 7 bases fitting TRBD1. Trimming removed 1 base from V and 2 bases from J; junction bases left unmatched: 7. From germline, CDR1 is MGHRA and CDR2 YSYEKL. This CDR3 has 16 residues. CDR3 bases: TGCGCCAGCAGCCAAGCGAGGGGGCAGGGAAACACTGAAGCTTTCTTT. This gives the protein CASSQARGQGNTEAFF.

The chain is built from TRBV28 and TRBJ1-2; D gene uncertain. Deletions cut 6 bases from V and 6 bases from J, with 14 bases between. Germline V gene data show CDR1 as MDHEN and CDR2 as SYDVKM. CDR3 length: 13 residues. CDR3 in amino acids: CASSPYGLDGYTF. Written as DNA, the CDR3 is TGTGCCAGCAGCCCCTACGGTTTGGATGGCTACACCTTC.

The rearrangement links TRBV12-3 or TRBV12-4 to TRBJ2-1, with TRBD1 matching over 8 bases. V was clipped by 8 bases and J by 7 bases; unmatched bases: 4. The CDR3 has 12 residues. CDR3 residues: CASSRTGNEQFF. The CDR3 DNA reads TGTGCCAGCTCCCGGACAGGGAATGAGCAGTTCTTC.

The chain carries TRBV5-4 and TRBJ1-2; 9 nucleotides align to TRBD1. The germline gives CDR1 SGHNT, CDR2 YYREEE (reference sequence). This CDR3 has 15 amino acids. V was clipped by 4 bases and J by 5 bases; unmatched bases: 9. This CDR3 is CASSPGTGSVYGYTF. For the CDR3, the DNA is TGTGCCAGCAGCCCAGGGACAGGGTCGGTTTATGGCTACACCTTC.

V usage is TRBV7-3 and J usage is TRBJ2-1; 8 bases fit TRBD2. The V segment lost 5 bases and the J segment 2 bases; nucleotides outside the gene matches: 5. The CDR3 has 15 residues. Germline V lookup: CDR1 SGHTA, CDR2 FQGTGA. The CDR3 spells CASSQGTRPYNEQFF. In nucleotides, the CDR3 is TGTGCCAGCAGCCAAGGGACTAGACCCTACAATGAGCAGTTCTTC.

This chain links TRBV5-4 with TRBJ2-5, with 10 bases lining up with TRBD1. V gave up 1 base and J gave up 4 bases; unmatched junction bases: 4. The CDR3 runs to 15 residues. From germline, CDR1 is SGHNT and CDR2 YYREEE (reference sequence). Here the CDR3 reads CASSLRDRGTETQYF. For the CDR3, the DNA is TGTGCCAGCAGCTTGAGGGACAGGGGAACAGAGACCCAGTACTTC.

The J gene is TRBJ2-1, the V gene TRBV6-2 or TRBV6-3, with 13 bases that match TRBD2. Germline values: CDR1 MNHEY, CDR2 SVGEGT. The ends lost 6 bases at V and 7 bases at J; junction bases unmatched: 3. The CDR3 is 14 residues long. The CDR3 DNA reads TGTGCCAGCAGCCGACTAGCGGGAGGAAATGAGCAGTTCTTC. Translated, it gives CASSRLAGGNEQFF.

The rearrangement uses TRBV6-6 and TRBJ1-6, with TRBD1 matching over 9 bases. J was trimmed by 9 bases and V by 6 bases; bases with no gene match: 12. Germline V gene data show CDR1 as MNHNY and CDR2 as SVGAGI (reference sequence). This CDR3 spans 16 amino acids. CDR3 coding DNA: TGTGCCAGCAGCCACCAGGGGACAGGGCGGACTTCACCCCTCCACTTT. Its protein is CASSHQGTGRTSPLHF.

The count of this clone is one. This chain links TRBV5-1 with TRBJ2-7, with 8 bases fitting TRBD2. Germline CDR1 SGHRS, CDR2 YFSETQ. The junction had 8 bases not matched to a gene; V was cut back by 4 bases and J by 2 bases. The CDR3 has 15 amino acids. CDR3 sequence (DNA): TGCGCCAGCAGCGTACCGGGACTAGATGCCTACGAGCAGTACTTC. Its translation is CASSVPGLDAYEQYF. The complete variable domain, with remaining parts taken from reference TRBV5-1 and TRBJ2-7, reads KAGVTQTPRYLIKTRGQQVTLSCSPISGHRSVSWYQQTPGQGLQFLFEYFSETQRNKGNFPGRFSGRQFSNSRSEMNVSTLELGDSALYLCASSVPGLDAYEQYFGPGTRLTVT.

V usage is TRBV6-5 and J usage is TRBJ1-5, with TRBD1 matching 9 bases. Per the germline V gene, CDR1 is MNHEY and CDR2 is SVGAGI. The trim removed 6 bases at V and 4 bases at J, leaving 1 base unmatched. This CDR3 contains 13 residues. For the CDR3, the DNA is TGTGCCAGCAGGACAGGGGGGAATCAGCCCCAGCATTTT. Its translation: CASRTGGNQPQHF.

The V and J genes are TRBV5-4 and TRBJ2-3; 7 bases are shared with TRBD1. CDR1 and CDR2 from the germline V gene are SGHNT and YYREEE (reference sequence). CDR3 length equals 16 residues. The trim removed 7 bases at V and 1 base at J, leaving 12 bases unmatched. This CDR3 is CASGTKGAVGTDTQYF. CDR3 bases: TGTGCCAGCGGGACGAAGGGGGCGGTGGGCACAGATACGCAGTATTTT.

The gene calls are TRBV21-1 and TRBJ1-2; whether TRBD1, the table's D call, matches the DNA was not checked. TRBV21-1 is deemed a pseudogene. The CDR3 loop spans 16 amino acids. The CDR3 bases are TGTGCCAGCAGCAAAGGTTCGGGACAGGGGCACTATGGCTACACCTTC. It is translated as CASSKGSGQGHYGYTF.

The J gene is TRBJ1-5, the V gene TRBV28, with 9 bases lining up with TRBD1. With 5 bases clipped from V and 8 bases from J, the junction kept 7 bases outside the gene matches. The length of the CDR3 is 14 residues. In germline, CDR1 is MDHEN, CDR2 SYDVKM. In nucleotides, the CDR3 is TGTGCCAGCAGTGAAACAGGGGGCTATGAGCCCCAGCATTTT. Translating it yields CASSETGGYEPQHF.

The V and J genes are TRBV30 and TRBJ2-3; TRBD2 might be the D (5 bases). CDR1 is GTSNPN, CDR2 SVGIG, per germline (reference sequence). V lost 3 bases and J lost 0, with 10 bases in between. CDR3 size: 14 residues. This CDR3 is CAWRLSGSTDTQYF. The CDR3 nucleotides are TGTGCCTGGAGACTGAGCGGTAGCACAGATACGCAGTATTTT. Looking up the rest from reference TRBV30 and TRBJ2-3 gives the full variable domain: SQTIHQWPATLVQPVGSPLSLECTVEGTSNPNLYWYRQAAGRGLQLLFYSVGIGQISSEVPQNLSASRPQDRQFILSSKKLLLSDSGFYLCAWRLSGSTDTQYFGPGTRLTVL.

The V gene is TRBV7-6, the J gene TRBJ1-1; 7 bases map to TRBD1. Looked up from germline, CDR1 is SGHVS and CDR2 is FNYEAQ. CDR3 length equals 13 residues. The V and J ends lost 5 bases and 2 bases, in that order; junction bases with no gene match: 2. CDR3 nucleotide sequence: TGTGCCAGCAGCCGACAGGGAAACACTGAAGCTTTCTTT. This translates into CASSRQGNTEAFF. Full variable domain (remainder filled in from reference TRBV7-6 and TRBJ1-1): GAGVSQSPRYKVTKRGQDVALRCDPISGHVSLYWYRQALGQGPEFLTYFNYEAQQDKSGLPNDRFSAERPEGSISTLTIQRTEQRDSAMYRCASSRQGNTEAFFGQGTRLTVV.

This clone is a singleton in its sample. The rearrangement joins TRBV4-3 to TRBJ1-2, with 11 nucleotides matching TRBD1. Per the germline V gene, CDR1 is LGHNA and CDR2 is YSLEER. J was trimmed by 1 base and V by 4 bases; bases with no gene match: 11. The CDR3 spans 18 residues. The CDR3 nucleotides read TGCGCCAGCAGCCTAACCTGGACAGGGGGCCCGGATAACTATGGCTACACCTTC. Translated, it gives CASSLTWTGGPDNYGYTF.

This chain connects TRBV4-2 to TRBJ1-2; D might be TRBD1 (5 bases). Germline lookup yields CDR1 LGHNA and CDR2 YNFKEQ. The V and J ends lost 1 base and 8 bases respectively, with 14 bases between them. This CDR3 contains 14 residues. The CDR3 here is CASSQGGPGSGYTF. DNA for the CDR3: TGTGCCAGCAGCCAAGGGGGCCCTGGATCCGGCTACACCTTC.

The CDR3: CASRGKKQGAAFF. CDR3 bases: TGTGCCAGCAGGGGAAAGAAGCAGGGGGCTGCTTTCTTT. The V call is TRBV5-4, the J call TRBJ1-1, with 8 bases identical to TRBD1. Looked up from germline, CDR1 is SGHNT and CDR2 is YYREEE (reference sequence). The CDR3 consists of 13 residues. J gave up 11 bases and V 5 bases, and 11 bases lay outside the gene matches.

This clone was found once. The genes are TRBV27 and TRBJ2-4; D not certain. Between the trimmed V and J ends, which lost 0 bases and 8 bases, there was a span of 11 bases. This CDR3 is 14 amino acids long. Germline lookup yields CDR1 MNHEY and CDR2 SMNVEV (reference sequence). The CDR3 sequence: CASSLSGPLDIQYF. The DNA of the CDR3 is TGTGCCAGCAGTTTATCCGGCCCGCTAGACATTCAGTACTTC.

The chain combines TRBV28 with TRBJ1-2, with D possibly matching TRBD1 (6 bases). V was clipped by 4 bases and J by 8 bases, with 17 bases between them. CDR1 is MDHEN and CDR2 is SYDVKM in the germline V gene. The CDR3 has 14 residues. The CDR3 DNA follows: TGTGCCAGCAGTTCACAGGGCGATGTGGGGGGCTACACCTTC. This sequence encodes CASSSQGDVGGYTF.

The chain links TRBV7-3 to TRBJ1-2, with a weak D call TRBD1 (5 bases). The CDR3 spans 13 residues. V was cut by 1 base and J by 6 bases, with 9 bases left in between. The germline gives CDR1 SGHTA, CDR2 FQGTGA. The CDR3 nucleotides are TGTGCCAGCAGCTTAAGCAGGGAAGATGGCTACACCTTC. As protein: CASSLSREDGYTF. Looking up the rest from reference TRBV7-3 and TRBJ1-2 gives the full variable domain: GAGVSQTPSNKVTEKGKYVELRCDPISGHTALYWYRQSLGQGPEFLIYFQGTGAADDSGLPNDRFFAVRPEGSVSTLKIQRTERGDSAVYLCASSLSREDGYTFGSGTRLTVV.

J is TRBJ2-5 and V is TRBV7-2, with 10 bases lining up with TRBD1. The CDR3 is 19 amino acids. Trimming removed 3 bases from V and 4 bases from J; junction bases left unmatched: 17. Germline V gives CDR1 SGHTA, CDR2 FQGNSA. CDR3 region: CASSLRGDRGPATIETQYF. CDR3 coding DNA: TGTGCCAGCAGCTTGAGGGGGGACAGGGGCCCAGCCACGATAGAGACCCAGTACTTC.

The table lists this clone with a few counts. The chain couples TRBV6-5 to TRBJ1-1; D is perhaps TRBD1 (5 bases). Germline CDR1 and CDR2: MNHEY and SVGAGI. V lost 5 bases and J 5 bases, leaving 15 bases between the germline ends. The CDR3 length is 14 residues. Here the CDR3 DNA reads TGTGCCAGCAGTCGAACGACAGAGGTTACTGAAGCTTTCTTT. Translation gives CASSRTTEVTEAFF.

This clone appeared a single time. The chain joins TRBV7-2 to TRBJ2-6, with 7 bases lining up with TRBD1. CDR1 and CDR2 from the germline V gene are SGHTA and FQGNSA. CDR3 size: 18 residues. The trim removed 1 base at V and 0 bases at J, leaving 6 bases unmatched. The CDR3 loop reads CASSLEGQRFSGANVLTF. The CDR3 nucleotides are TGTGCCAGCAGCTTAGAGGGACAGCGATTCTCTGGGGCCAACGTCCTGACTTTC.

The chain combines TRBV2 with TRBJ1-6; the D gene is possibly TRBD1 (6 bases). The CDR3 contains 13 residues. The germline V gene encodes CDR1 SNHLY and CDR2 FYNNEI. The V gene lost 8 bases and the J gene lost 7 bases, with 12 bases spanning the gap. CDR3 sequence: CASGGRVNSPLHF. CDR3 DNA: TGTGCCAGCGGGGGCAGGGTGAATTCACCCCTCCACTTT.

This clone was recorded once. This chain joins TRBV7-3 and TRBJ1-1; 7 positions match TRBD1. Germline loops: CDR1 SGHTA, CDR2 FQGTGA. The CDR3 sequence is 14 residues long. Trimming cost V 4 bases and J 4 bases; bases outside gene matches: 6. CDR3 DNA: TGTGCCAGCAGCTCAGGGGGTTGGACCACTGAAGCTTTCTTT. It specifies CASSSGGWTTEAFF.

The gene calls are TRBV25-1 and TRBJ1-2, with 10 bases aligning to TRBD1. Germline V lookup: CDR1 MGHDK, CDR2 SYGVNS. CDR3 length: 15 amino acids. Trimming at V came to 6 bases and at J to 8 bases, leaving 12 bases not matched to a gene. In DNA form, the CDR3 reads TGTGCCAGCAGAGGGACCGGGACAGGGGTAGACGGCTACACCTTC. This translates into CASRGTGTGVDGYTF.

The chain employs TRBV5-4 and TRBJ1-4; possibly TRBD1 for D (5 bases). CDR3 size: 15 residues. Trimming took 0 bases from V and 5 from J, leaving 11 bases between them. CDR1 and CDR2 (germline): SGHNT, YYREEE (reference sequence). The CDR3 DNA reads TGTGCCAGCAGCTTGGACAGGCGCCGGAATGAAAAACTGTTTTTT. It specifies CASSLDRRRNEKLFF.

V and J are TRBV7-9 and TRBJ1-1, with D perhaps matching TRBD1 (6 bases). The CDR3 has 13 residues. V was trimmed by 6 bases and J by 10 bases, leaving 18 bases between them. The germline gives CDR1 SEHNR, CDR2 FQNEAQ (reference sequence). CDR3 DNA: TGTGCCAGCAGAGCCCCCCAGGGGATCGCAGCTTTCTTT. Protein sequence: CASRAPQGIAAFF.